The clone carrying this TCR beta chain has a handful of counts. The sample is drawn from a study of blood T cell repertoires in COVID-19. Study-wide background: Sites in the United States, Italy and Spain provided acute and convalescent COVID-19 samples. PBMCs, B-cell-depleted T cells, or T cells provided the cDNA or gDNA that made up the material.

This CDR3 has 15 amino acids. Trimming took 4 bases from V and 5 from J, leaving 15 bases between them. CDR1 SGHDT and CDR2 YYEEEE come from the germline V gene. Methods used by the authors: Cell counts per sample came from amplifying reference gene primers. Measured with immunoSEQ multiplex PCR; TCRdb has only the in-frame clones, and not every one. That table gives V, J and clone size, and the DNA gave D and trimming. The sample yields approximately 87,000 clones, roughly 80% seen once. This receptor was identified in a woman of 80 years or more with acute or convalescent COVID-19. Sample: peripheral blood. This rearrangement joins TRBV5-6 to TRBJ2-2, with D maybe TRBD1 (6 bases). CDR3 in DNA: TGTGCCAGCAGCAGAACAGGGAGAGGGACCGGGGAGCTGTTTTTT. Amino acid sequence: CASSRTGRGTGELFF.